A selection of T cell receptor beta chains follows, all from one sample in a study of cytomegalovirus exposure and HLA in healthy donors. Generated by immunoSEQ multiplex PCR, the TCRdb table keeps only in-frame clones and is missing some. The sample carries some 29,000 clones, roughly 44% recorded once. The sample comprised PBMCs. These receptors all come from a woman aged 45-65 years in good health and CMV-seronegative. Each CDR3 is given with its conserved first and last residue. A D gene is named only where the DNA matches it firmly. Where a row states a size, it is once, few, many or the class of an expanded clone; other rows omit it.

d_call clone_size j_call v_call cdr3_aa cdr3_nt
NA NA TRBJ2-3 TRBV10-1 CASSESKRAGTDTQYF TGCGCCAGCAGTGAGTCTAAGAGAGCGGGCACAGATACGCAGTATTTT
TRBD1 NA TRBJ1-2 TRBV2 CASSEKGTGVGYTF TGTGCCAGCAGTGAAAAAGGGACAGGGGTTGGCTACACCTTC
TRBD1 few TRBJ1-1 TRBV5-1 CASSLDAGQGIWNTEAFF TGCGCCAGCAGCTTGGACGCCGGACAGGGGATTTGGAACACTGAAGCTTTCTTT
TRBD1 NA TRBJ2-2 TRBV9 CASSVADRATGELFF TGTGCCAGCAGCGTAGCCGACAGGGCGACCGGGGAGCTGTTTTTT
NA few TRBJ2-7 TRBV18 CAGSAVGSYEQYF TGTGCCGGAAGCGCGGTCGGCTCCTACGAGCAGTACTTC
NA few TRBJ2-5 TRBV5-4 CASSFAGLASFEETQYF TGTGCCAGCAGCTTCGCCGGCTTAGCGTCTTTTGAAGAGACCCAGTACTTC
NA NA TRBJ2-7 TRBV7-6 CASSLEGLRNSYEQYF TGTGCCAGCAGCTTAGAGGGGCTGCGAAACTCCTACGAGCAGTACTTC
NA once TRBJ1-2 TRBV18 CASSPREEILHGYTF TGTGCCAGCTCACCACGGGAGGAGATTTTACATGGCTACACCTTC
NA few TRBJ1-1 TRBV5-4 CASSRPAGNTEAFF TGTGCCAGCAGCCGGCCGGCGGGGAACACTGAAGCTTTCTTT
NA NA TRBJ1-3 TRBV6-1 CASRNKRHPGNTIYF TGTGCCAGCAGGAACAAGAGGCATCCTGGAAACACCATATATTTT
TRBD2 NA TRBJ2-1 TRBV2 CASSRTGTSGSASYNEQFF TGTGCCAGCAGTCGGACCGGGACTAGCGGGAGTGCCTCCTACAATGAGCAGTTCTTC
NA few TRBJ2-1 TRBV2 CASSESTSGPNEQFF TGTGCCAGCAGTGAATCGACTAGTGGTCCCAATGAGCAGTTCTTC
TRBD2 few TRBJ2-7 TRBV7-2 CASSSSSGRGGYEQYF TGTGCCAGCAGCAGCTCTAGCGGGAGGGGGGGCTACGAGCAGTACTTC
NA NA TRBJ2-3 TRBV6-1 CASSVGRGTDTQYF TGTGCCAGCAGTGTGGGGCGTGGCACAGATACGCAGTATTTT
TRBD1 NA TRBJ2-1 TRBV25-1 CASSASGTGVNEQFF TGTGCCAGCAGTGCCTCCGGGACAGGGGTCAATGAGCAGTTCTTC
NA few TRBJ2-7 TRBV6-1 CASSERWADSYEQYF TGTGCCAGCAGTGAGAGATGGGCTGACTCCTACGAGCAGTACTTC
TRBD1 NA TRBJ2-7 TRBV6-5 CASSRTGSSYEQYF TGTGCCAGCAGTCGGACAGGGAGCTCCTACGAGCAGTACTTC
NA NA TRBJ1-2 TRBV5-1 CASSLNPGSNYGYTF TGCGCCAGCAGCTTGAATCCGGGTTCTAACTATGGCTACACCTTC
NA NA TRBJ2-5 TRBV6-1 CASSEAPGLGGKTQYF TGTGCCAGCAGTGAAGCCCCGGGACTGGGTGGGAAGACCCAGTACTTC
TRBD1 few TRBJ1-4 TRBV2 CASRDDRGGEKLFF TGTGCCAGCAGAGATGACAGGGGAGGGGAAAAACTGTTTTTT
TRBD1 NA TRBJ2-7 TRBV7-9 CASSLGQGWYYEQYF TGTGCCAGCAGCTTGGGACAGGGTTGGTACTACGAGCAGTACTTC
TRBD1 NA TRBJ1-5 TRBV19 CASSMGTGGRQPQHF TGTGCCAGTAGTATGGGGACAGGGGGTCGTCAGCCCCAGCATTTT
TRBD1 NA TRBJ1-6 TRBV9 CASSVDRGYNSPLHF TGTGCCAGCAGCGTAGACAGGGGATATAATTCACCCCTCCACTTT
NA NA TRBJ2-7 TRBV7-2 CASSSSGVIDEQYF TGTGCCAGCAGCTCGTCAGGGGTTATCGACGAGCAGTACTTC
TRBD1 NA TRBJ1-2 TRBV6-1 CASKPGQGSYGYTF TGTGCCAGCAAGCCGGGACAGGGGAGTTATGGCTACACCTTC
NA once TRBJ2-2 TRBV28 CASSATGIQHGELFF TGTGCCAGCAGTGCCACAGGGATTCAGCACGGGGAGCTGTTTTTT
TRBD1 few TRBJ2-7 TRBV13 CASSSPDRGWPTYEQYF TGTGCCAGCAGCTCTCCCGACAGGGGGTGGCCGACCTACGAGCAGTACTTC
NA NA TRBJ2-7 TRBV6-1 CASSEEKPAYEQYF TGTGCCAGCAGTGAAGAGAAACCGGCCTACGAGCAGTACTTC
TRBD2 NA TRBJ2-3 TRBV5-1 CASSFSSGSTDTQYF TGCGCCAGCAGCTTTTCTAGCGGGAGCACAGATACGCAGTATTTT
TRBD2 NA TRBJ2-3 TRBV7-9 CASSPSGNTDTQYF TGTGCCAGCAGTCCTAGCGGAAACACAGATACGCAGTATTTT
NA NA TRBJ2-3 TRBV5-1 CASSLAWEERTLYTDTQYF TGCGCCAGCAGCTTGGCCTGGGAGGAGAGGACCCTTTACACAGATACGCAGTATTTT
NA few TRBJ2-1 TRBV6-1 CASSEGGRTYDNEQFF TGTGCCAGCAGTGAAGGGGGGAGGACCTATGACAATGAGCAGTTCTTC
NA few TRBJ1-2 TRBV28 CASSSPGTINYGYTF TGTGCCAGCAGTTCCCCCGGGACAATTAACTATGGCTACACCTTC
TRBD2 NA TRBJ2-2 TRBV19 CASRGGLNTGELFF TGTGCCAGTCGGGGGGGCTTGAACACCGGGGAGCTGTTTTTT
NA NA TRBJ2-5 TRBV29-1 CSVTAPLGAPQETQYF TGCAGCGTAACCGCGCCCCTTGGGGCCCCCCAAGAGACCCAGTACTTC
NA few TRBJ1-1 TRBV19 CASRERLNTEAFF TGTGCCAGCAGAGAGCGGTTGAACACTGAAGCTTTCTTT
TRBD1 NA TRBJ1-5 TRBV2 CASSPDRDQPQHF TGTGCCAGCAGCCCCGACAGGGACCAGCCCCAGCATTTT
TRBD1 NA TRBJ2-7 TRBV18 CASSPSGTGTSYEQYF TGTGCCAGCTCACCATCCGGGACAGGGACTTCCTACGAGCAGTACTTC
NA few TRBJ1-2 TRBV7-2 CASSFKPTDNYGYTF TGTGCCAGCAGCTTCAAACCGACAGATAACTATGGCTACACCTTC
NA NA TRBJ2-7 TRBV12-2 CASRFPGHLRREKDDEQYF TGTGCAAGTCGCTTCCCGGGACACCTTCGGCGGGAGAAGGACGACGAGCAGTACTTC
NA NA TRBJ1-5 TRBV28 CASSLSRGLQPQHF TGTGCCAGCAGTTTATCCAGGGGTTTACAGCCCCAGCATTTT
TRBD2 few TRBJ2-3 TRBV2 CASSEGLAPTDTQYF TGTGCCAGCAGTGAAGGACTAGCCCCCACAGATACGCAGTATTTT
TRBD2 few TRBJ2-3 TRBV10-1 CARNFPGLAGGPSTDTQYF TGCGCCAGAAACTTCCCGGGACTAGCGGGAGGGCCGAGCACAGATACGCAGTATTTT
NA NA TRBJ2-2 TRBV7-2 CASSPRSNTGELFF TGTGCCAGCAGCCCCCGGAGCAACACCGGGGAGCTGTTTTTT
NA NA TRBJ2-7 TRBV6-6 CASSYSQGNEQYF TGTGCCAGCAGTTACTCCCAGGGGAACGAGCAGTACTTC
NA few TRBJ1-1 TRBV30 CAWTRTETEAFF TGTGCCTGGACCCGGACAGAGACTGAAGCTTTCTTT
NA NA TRBJ2-3 TRBV7-3 CASSRGSASTDTQYF TGTGCCAGCAGCCGTGGCTCCGCTAGCACAGATACGCAGTATTTT
TRBD2 NA TRBJ2-5 TRBV18 CASSPQLAEETQYF TGTGCCAGCTCACCCCAGCTAGCGGAGGAGACCCAGTACTTC
NA NA TRBJ2-3 TRBV9 CASSASWGGPADTQYF TGTGCCAGCAGCGCCAGTTGGGGGGGGCCAGCAGATACGCAGTATTTT
NA NA TRBJ2-5 TRBV7-2 CASSLVLLQETQYF TGTGCCAGCAGCTTAGTTTTACTCCAAGAGACCCAGTACTTC
TRBD2 NA TRBJ2-1 TRBV7-8 CASSLGTSPAYNEQFF TGTGCCAGCAGCTTAGGGACTAGCCCTGCCTACAATGAGCAGTTCTTC
NA NA TRBJ2-1 TRBV2 CASSGVGGATNYNEQFF TGTGCCAGCAGTGGAGTGGGCGGGGCCACAAATTACAATGAGCAGTTCTTC
NA few TRBJ1-4 TRBV4-1 CASSQTPRRGLNEKLFF TGCGCCAGCAGCCAAACCCCACGGCGGGGCCTTAATGAAAAACTGTTTTTT
TRBD2 NA TRBJ2-1 TRBV2 CASKRESGNNEQFF TGTGCTAGCAAGCGGGAGTCCGGCAACAATGAGCAGTTCTTC
NA NA TRBJ1-5 TRBV27 CASSPDRTSYSNQPQHF TGTGCCAGCAGCCCCGACAGGACTTCTTATAGCAATCAGCCCCAGCATTTT